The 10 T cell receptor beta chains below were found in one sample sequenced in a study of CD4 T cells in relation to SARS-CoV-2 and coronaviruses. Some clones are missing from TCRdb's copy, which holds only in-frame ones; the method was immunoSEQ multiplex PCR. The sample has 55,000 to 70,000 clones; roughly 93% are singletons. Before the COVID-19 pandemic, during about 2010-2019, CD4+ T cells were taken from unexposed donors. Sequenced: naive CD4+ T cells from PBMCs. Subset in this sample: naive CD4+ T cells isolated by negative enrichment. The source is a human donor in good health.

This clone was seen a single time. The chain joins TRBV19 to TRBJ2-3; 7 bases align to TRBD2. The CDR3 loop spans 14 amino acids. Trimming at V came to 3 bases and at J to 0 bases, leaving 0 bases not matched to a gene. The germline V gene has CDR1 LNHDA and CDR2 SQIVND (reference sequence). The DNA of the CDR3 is TGTGCCAGTAGTATGCGGGGGAGCACAGATACGCAGTATTTT. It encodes CASSMRGSTDTQYF.

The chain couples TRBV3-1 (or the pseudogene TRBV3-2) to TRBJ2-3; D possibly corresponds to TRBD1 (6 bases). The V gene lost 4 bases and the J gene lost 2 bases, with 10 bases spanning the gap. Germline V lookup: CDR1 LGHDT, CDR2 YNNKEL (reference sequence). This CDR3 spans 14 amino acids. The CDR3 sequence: CASSPGVFTDTQYF. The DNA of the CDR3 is TGTGCCAGCAGCCCAGGGGTCTTCACAGATACGCAGTATTTT.

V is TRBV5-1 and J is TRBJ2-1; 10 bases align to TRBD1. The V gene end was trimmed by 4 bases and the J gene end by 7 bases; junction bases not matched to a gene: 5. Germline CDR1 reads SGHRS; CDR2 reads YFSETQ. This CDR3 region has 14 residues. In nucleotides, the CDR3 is TGCGCCAGCAGCATCGGACAGGGGGGTAATGAGCAGTTCTTC. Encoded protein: CASSIGQGGNEQFF.

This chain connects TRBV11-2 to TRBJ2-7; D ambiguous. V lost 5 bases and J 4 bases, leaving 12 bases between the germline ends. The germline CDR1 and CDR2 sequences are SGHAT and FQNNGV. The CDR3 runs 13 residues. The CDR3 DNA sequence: TGTGCCAGCAGCCACAATGAGAAGTACGAGCAGTACTTC. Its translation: CASSHNEKYEQYF.

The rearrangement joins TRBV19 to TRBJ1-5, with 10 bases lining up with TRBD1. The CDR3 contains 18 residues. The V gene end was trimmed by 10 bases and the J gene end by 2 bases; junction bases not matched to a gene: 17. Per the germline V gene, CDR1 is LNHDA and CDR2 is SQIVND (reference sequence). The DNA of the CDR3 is TGTGCCACTCACCCTCGGGGGACAGGGGAATTGGGCAATCAGCCCCAGCATTTT. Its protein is CATHPRGTGELGNQPQHF.

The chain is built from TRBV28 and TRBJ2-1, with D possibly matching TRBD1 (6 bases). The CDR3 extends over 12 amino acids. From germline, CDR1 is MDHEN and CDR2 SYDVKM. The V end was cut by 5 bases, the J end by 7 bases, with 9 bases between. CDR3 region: CASSLTGNEQFF. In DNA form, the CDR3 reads TGTGCCAGCAGTCTTACAGGGAATGAGCAGTTCTTC.

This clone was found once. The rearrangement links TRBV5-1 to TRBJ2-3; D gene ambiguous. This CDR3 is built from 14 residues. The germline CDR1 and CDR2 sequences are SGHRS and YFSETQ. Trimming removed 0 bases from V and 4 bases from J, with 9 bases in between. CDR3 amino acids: CASSLGSVADTQYF. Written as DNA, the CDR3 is TGCGCCAGCAGCTTGGGCTCGGTGGCAGATACGCAGTATTTT.

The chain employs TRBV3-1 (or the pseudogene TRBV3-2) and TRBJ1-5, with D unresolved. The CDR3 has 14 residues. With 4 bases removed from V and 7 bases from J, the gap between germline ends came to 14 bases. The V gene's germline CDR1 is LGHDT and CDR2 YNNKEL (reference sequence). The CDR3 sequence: CASSPSPGRQPQHF. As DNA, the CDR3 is TGTGCCAGCAGCCCCTCCCCGGGGAGGCAGCCCCAGCATTTT.

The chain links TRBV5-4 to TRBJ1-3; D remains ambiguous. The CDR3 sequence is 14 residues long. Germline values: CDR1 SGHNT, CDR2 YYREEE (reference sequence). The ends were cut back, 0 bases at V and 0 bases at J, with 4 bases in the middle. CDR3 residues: CASSLDSSGNTIYF. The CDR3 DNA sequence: TGTGCCAGCAGCTTGGACAGCTCTGGAAACACCATATATTTT. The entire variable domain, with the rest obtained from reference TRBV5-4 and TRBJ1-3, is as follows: ETGVTQSPTHLIKTRGQQVTLRCSSQSGHNTVSWYQQALGQGPQFIFQYYREEENGRGNFPPRFSGLQFPNYSSELNVNALELDDSALYLCASSLDSSGNTIYFGEGSWLTVV.

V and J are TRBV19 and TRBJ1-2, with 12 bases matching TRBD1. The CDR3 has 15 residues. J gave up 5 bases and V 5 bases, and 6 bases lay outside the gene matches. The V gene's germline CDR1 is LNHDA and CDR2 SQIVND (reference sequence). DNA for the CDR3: TGTGCCAGTAGTGGGACAGGGGGCTTTGGGTATGGCTACACCTTC. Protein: CASSGTGGFGYGYTF.